Following are 11 T cell receptor beta chains from one sample sequenced in a study of OX40 agonist ivuxolimab in advanced cancers. The assay was immunoSEQ multiplex PCR, and TCRdb's table has in-frame clones only and misses some. The sample has some 49,000 clones, around 85% seen once. The specimen comprised CD4+ or CD8+ T cells sorted from blood, sampled in a trial of the OX40 agonist ivuxolimab. The source of these receptors is an adult with an advanced solid tumor such as melanoma, head and neck, liver or kidney cancer.

The rearrangement links TRBV5-1 to TRBJ1-5; D uncertain. V gave up 4 bases and J gave up 6 bases, with 14 bases separating them. This CDR3 is built from 14 residues. Germline CDR1 and CDR2: SGHRS and YFSETQ. As DNA, the CDR3 is TGCGCCAGCAGCCTGGATTGGGGAGGTCAGCCCCAGCATTTT. Encoded protein: CASSLDWGGQPQHF. The full variable domain, with the rest looked up from reference TRBV5-1 and TRBJ1-5, is KAGVTQTPRYLIKTRGQQVTLSCSPISGHRSVSWYQQTPGQGLQFLFEYFSETQRNKGNFPGRFSGRQFSNSRSEMNVSTLELGDSALYLCASSLDWGGQPQHFGDGTRLSIL.

This rearrangement joins TRBV5-4 to TRBJ2-3; TRBD2 aligns across 13 bases. The CDR3 has 15 amino acids. Germline-derived CDR1 and CDR2 are SGHNT and YYREEE (reference sequence). V lost 4 bases, J lost 7 bases, and 6 bases stayed unmatched. The CDR3: CASSGTSGGAYTQYF. CDR3 sequence (DNA): TGTGCCAGCAGCGGTACTAGCGGGGGGGCGTATACGCAGTATTTT. Complete variable domain (other parts from reference TRBV5-4 and TRBJ2-3): ETGVTQSPTHLIKTRGQQVTLRCSSQSGHNTVSWYQQALGQGPQFIFQYYREEENGRGNFPPRFSGLQFPNYSSELNVNALELDDSALYLCASSGTSGGAYTQYFGPGTRLTVL.

The table lists this clone with a few counts. The chain combines TRBV19 with TRBJ1-2, with D unclear. V shed 0 bases and J shed 5 bases, with 7 bases lying between them. The germline V gene has CDR1 LNHDA and CDR2 SQIVND (reference sequence). The CDR3 spans 13 residues. CDR3 loop: CASSIDTDYGYTF. The CDR3, as DNA: TGTGCCAGTAGTATAGACACAGATTATGGCTACACCTTC.

V and J are TRBV28 and TRBJ1-1, with 9 bases lining up with TRBD1. The CDR3 totals 14 residues. Germline V gene sequence: CDR1 MDHEN, CDR2 SYDVKM. The V and J ends lost 5 bases and 4 bases, in that order; junction bases with no gene match: 5. The CDR3 is CASSRGQGPTEAFF. The CDR3 DNA reads as TGTGCCAGCAGTAGGGGACAGGGTCCCACTGAAGCTTTCTTT.

The rearrangement uses TRBV4-3 and TRBJ2-4; perhaps TRBD2 as D (5 bases). The CDR3 spans 15 residues. Between the trimmed V and J ends, which lost 1 base and 9 bases, there was a span of 16 bases. Germline CDR1 reads LGHNA; CDR2 reads YSLEER. For the CDR3, the DNA is TGCGCCAGCAGCCAAGGGCTAGACTATAAGAGCATTCAGTACTTC. This codes for CASSQGLDYKSIQYF.

This clone was observed a single time. The V call is TRBV2, the J call TRBJ2-7; 10 bases are shared with TRBD1. Germline loops: CDR1 SNHLY, CDR2 FYNNEI. The junction had 10 bases not matched to a gene; V was cut back by 5 bases and J by 6 bases. CDR3 length: 15 amino acids. The chain's CDR3 is CASSSPGQGTGEQYF. The CDR3 nucleotides read TGTGCCAGCAGTTCTCCGGGACAGGGGACCGGCGAGCAGTACTTC. The full variable domain, in which reference TRBV2 and TRBJ2-7 provide the parts outside the CDR3, is EPEVTQTPSHQVTQMGQEVILRCVPISNHLYFYWYRQILGQKVEFLVSFYNNEISEKSEIFDDQFSVERPDGSNFTLKIRSTKLEDSAMYFCASSSPGQGTGEQYFGPGTRLTVT.

The chain joins TRBV5-5 to TRBJ2-3, with TRBD2 identical over 8 bases. After removal of 3 bases from V and 3 bases from J, the junction contained 18 bases not matched to a gene. Germline lookup yields CDR1 SGHKS and CDR2 YYEKEE (reference sequence). CDR3 length equals 19 residues. The CDR3 loop is CASSSSAGGFRAWTDTQYF. CDR3 nucleotide sequence: TGTGCCAGCAGCTCTTCCGCGGGAGGATTTAGGGCATGGACAGATACGCAGTATTTT.

The chain uses TRBV7-9 and TRBJ2-7; maybe TRBD1 (5 bases). Deletions cut 5 bases from V and 6 bases from J, with 14 bases between. Germline CDR1 and CDR2: SEHNR and FQNEAQ (reference sequence). The CDR3 extends over 13 amino acids. Written as DNA, the CDR3 is TGTGCCAGCAGCCCCCTGACAGTGGGCGAGCAGTACTTC. This gives the protein CASSPLTVGEQYF.

This rearrangement joins TRBV15 to TRBJ2-1; D remains ambiguous. The CDR3 consists of 14 residues. The V end lost 1 base, the J end lost 1 base, and 5 bases lay between the germline ends. Germline V lookup: CDR1 LNHNV, CDR2 YYDKDF (reference sequence). CDR3 in DNA: TGTGCCACCAGCAGAGTGGGATCCTACAATGAGCAGTTCTTC. It translates to CATSRVGSYNEQFF.

The V call is TRBV5-4, the J call TRBJ2-3, with 8 bases lining up with TRBD1. The CDR3 length is 15 residues. Trimming removed 3 bases from V and 1 base from J; junction bases left unmatched: 4. Germline assignment: CDR1 SGHNT and CDR2 YYREEE (reference sequence). The CDR3 loop is CASSSSGQGTDTQYF. CDR3 sequence (DNA): TGTGCCAGCAGCTCATCGGGACAGGGCACAGATACGCAGTATTTT.

The chain is built from TRBV30 and TRBJ1-3; D might be TRBD1 (5 bases). V gave up 1 base and J gave up 0 bases, with 10 bases separating them. The CDR3 is made up of 15 amino acids. CDR1 and CDR2 from the germline V gene are GTSNPN and SVGIG (reference sequence). The DNA for the CDR3 is TGTGCCTGGAGTGGAGCAGGGTCCTCTGGAAACACCATATATTTT. Protein sequence: CAWSGAGSSGNTIYF.